This is a list of T cell receptor beta chains from one sample in a study of cytomegalovirus exposure and HLA in healthy donors. Profiled with immunoSEQ multiplex PCR; TCRdb holds only in-frame clones, not every one. The top ten clones hold under 0.6% of a sample with 160,000 or so clones, over 70% of them seen once. The sequencing sample was made of PBMCs. These receptors were collected from a woman in her 50s in good health and CMV-seronegative. The CDR3 runs from the conserved cysteine through the conserved F or W. The D gene is left open where the match is weak. Clone size is shown for a subset of rows, as once, few, many or a class of expanded clone.

TRBJ2-7,few,NA,TRBV19,CASSTRETGRISGNEQYF,TGTGCCAGTAGTACACGAGAAACAGGCAGAATTTCTGGAAACGAGCAGTACTTC
TRBJ1-1,NA,NA,TRBV9,CASSPRGPAPEAFF,TGTGCCAGCAGCCCCCGCGGCCCGGCGCCTGAAGCTTTCTTT
TRBJ1-1,NA,TRBD1,TRBV11-2,CASSLAKGPGGFGEAFF,TGTGCCAGCAGCTTAGCCAAGGGCCCAGGGGGCTTCGGTGAAGCTTTCTTT
TRBJ2-3,NA,NA,TRBV7-3,CASSPKWESTDTQYF,TGTGCCAGCAGCCCGAAATGGGAGAGCACAGATACGCAGTATTTT
TRBJ1-5,NA,NA,TRBV28,CASSLMQSNQPQHF,TGTGCCAGCAGTTTGATGCAGAGCAATCAGCCCCAGCATTTT
TRBJ1-2,NA,NA,TRBV29-1,CSVYGGSGQKYGYTF,TGCAGCGTTTACGGGGGGTCGGGACAAAAGTATGGCTACACCTTC
TRBJ1-1,NA,NA,TRBV6-5,CASRTNQGTEAFF,TGTGCCAGCAGAACTAACCAGGGTACTGAAGCTTTCTTT
TRBJ2-1,once,TRBD1,TRBV19,CASRRQGLNNEQFF,TGTGCCAGTAGGCGACAGGGGTTAAACAATGAGCAGTTCTTC
TRBJ2-7,NA,NA,TRBV5-1,CASSLSTASYEQYF,TGCGCCAGCAGCTTGTCTACAGCCTCCTACGAGCAGTACTTC
TRBJ2-2,NA,TRBD2,TRBV15,CATSRGGLAYTGELFF,TGTGCCACCAGCAGGGGGGGACTAGCATACACCGGGGAGCTGTTTTTT
TRBJ2-1,NA,TRBD2,TRBV5-1,CASSPPTSGATNEQFF,TGCGCCAGCAGCCCCCCGACTAGCGGGGCTACCAATGAGCAGTTCTTC
TRBJ1-1,once,NA,TRBV30,CAWRVWRGALNTEAFF,TGTGCCTGGAGGGTGTGGAGGGGCGCGTTGAACACTGAAGCTTTCTTT
TRBJ1-2,NA,TRBD1,TRBV5-1,CASRSGTGDYGYTF,TGCGCCAGCAGGTCCGGGACAGGAGACTATGGCTACACCTTC
TRBJ2-5,NA,NA,TRBV7-2,CASSRWWQQETQYF,TGTGCCAGCTCCCGCTGGTGGCAACAAGAGACCCAGTACTTC
TRBJ2-7,NA,TRBD2,TRBV4-2,CASSRKREQYEQYF,TGTGCCAGCAGCCGAAAGCGGGAGCAATACGAGCAGTACTTC
TRBJ2-3,NA,NA,TRBV28,CASSLLESTDTQYF,TGTGCCAGCAGTTTGCTCGAGAGCACAGATACGCAGTATTTT
TRBJ2-1,once,TRBD1,TRBV19,CASRQTGGNEQFF,TGTGCCAGTCGACAGACAGGGGGCAATGAGCAGTTCTTC
TRBJ2-2,NA,TRBD2,TRBV4-3,CASSRLLAGGPTGELFF,TGCGCCAGCAGCAGGTTATTAGCGGGGGGTCCCACCGGGGAGCTGTTTTTT
TRBJ2-5,NA,TRBD2,TRBV28,CASSGGGEETQYF,TGTGCCAGCAGCGGCGGGGGGGAAGAGACCCAGTACTTC
TRBJ1-2,NA,NA,TRBV27,CASSSEVNSIGGYTF,TGTGCCAGCAGTTCAGAGGTAAATTCGATTGGTGGCTACACCTTC
TRBJ2-7,NA,TRBD2,TRBV2,CASSGREGTTYEQYF,TGTGCCAGCAGTGGACGGGAGGGGACGACCTACGAGCAGTACTTC
TRBJ2-3,NA,TRBD2,TRBV11-3,CASSLGLAKTDTQYF,TGTGCCAGCAGCCTGGGACTAGCGAAAACAGATACGCAGTATTTT
TRBJ1-3,once,TRBD1,TRBV5-4,CASSQAGGSGNTIYF,TGTGCCAGCAGCCAAGCAGGGGGCTCTGGAAACACCATATATTTT
TRBJ2-7,NA,TRBD2,TRBV28,CASSRIPGTRASYEQYF,TGTGCCAGCAGTAGGATTCCCGGGACTAGGGCCTCCTACGAGCAGTACTTC
TRBJ1-1,NA,TRBD1,TRBV6-5,CASTGQGSMNTEAFF,TGTGCCAGCACCGGACAGGGCAGCATGAACACTGAAGCTTTCTTT
TRBJ2-2,few,NA,TRBV11-3,CASSATVNTGELFF,TGTGCCAGCAGCGCCACAGTGAACACCGGGGAGCTGTTTTTT
TRBJ1-1,once,TRBD1,TRBV28,CASSAPQGVGLTEAFF,TGTGCCAGCAGTGCCCCACAGGGGGTAGGGTTGACTGAAGCTTTCTTT
TRBJ2-7,NA,NA,TRBV7-9,CASSSYYEQYF,TGTGCCAGCAGCTCCTACTACGAGCAGTACTTC
TRBJ2-1,NA,NA,TRBV25-1,CASSSAGGGPLNEQFF,TGTGCCAGCAGTTCGGCTGGAGGAGGACCTCTCAATGAGCAGTTCTTC
TRBJ2-1,NA,NA,TRBV30,CAWSVWGGGAYNEQFF,TGTGCCTGGAGCGTATGGGGGGGCGGGGCCTACAATGAGCAGTTCTTC
TRBJ2-3,NA,TRBD2,TRBV19,CASTAGSTDTQYF,TGTGCCAGTACAGCGGGAAGCACAGATACGCAGTATTTT
TRBJ2-2,NA,TRBD2,TRBV7-8,CASSLIAGGNTGELFF,TGTGCCAGCAGCTTGATAGCGGGGGGCAACACCGGGGAGCTGTTTTTT
TRBJ1-2,NA,TRBD1,TRBV15,CATSRDRGSDYGYTF,TGTGCCACCAGCAGGGACAGGGGGAGTGACTATGGCTACACCTTC